What follows are 28 T cell receptor beta chains derived from one specimen sequenced in a study of OX40 agonist ivuxolimab in advanced cancers. TCRdb's table, derived via immunoSEQ multiplex PCR, lists solely in-frame clones and lacks some. In the table there are 6,500 to 8,500 clones, around 78% of which are singletons. The source was CD4+ or CD8+ T cells sorted from blood, collected in a trial of the OX40 agonist ivuxolimab. These receptor sequences come from an adult with an advanced solid tumor such as melanoma, head and neck, liver or kidney cancer.

As concerns this clone: Other nucleotide sequences from this sample produce the same CDR3. The chain recombines TRBV5-6 with TRBJ1-2; no clear D. This CDR3 spans 13 amino acids. With 0 bases removed from V and 2 bases from J, the gap between germline ends came to 5 bases. Germline values: CDR1 SGHDT, CDR2 YYEEEE. The CDR3 nucleotides read TGTGCCAGCAGCTTGGGCAGAAACTATGGCTACACCTTC. This codes for CASSLGRNYGYTF.

V usage is TRBV10-3 and J usage is TRBJ1-2; D is uncertain. Germline assignment: CDR1 ENHRY and CDR2 SYGVKD. The CDR3 length is 16 residues. V was clipped by 0 bases and J by 3 bases, with 14 bases between them. The DNA of the CDR3 is TGTGCCATCAGTGAGTCAGTCGGGCGAAATCACTATGGCTACACCTTC. Protein: CAISESVGRNHYGYTF.

V is TRBV15 and J is TRBJ2-7, with D tentatively TRBD2 (5 bases). With 6 bases removed from V and 0 bases from J, the gap between germline ends came to 15 bases. This CDR3 comprises 15 residues. Germline CDR1 LNHNV, CDR2 YYDKDF (reference sequence). CDR3 DNA: TGTGCCACCAGACGTTACCCCGGGAACTCCTACGAGCAGTACTTC. As protein: CATRRYPGNSYEQYF.

The chain links TRBV7-8 to TRBJ2-7, with D possibly being TRBD2 (7 bases). V lost 5 bases to trimming and J lost 4 bases, with 15 bases between them. This CDR3 has 14 amino acids. Germline V gene sequence: CDR1 SGHVS, CDR2 FQNEAQ. The CDR3 DNA is TGTGCCAGCAGCCTGGGGGGGGCTGGATACGAGCAGTACTTC. This codes for CASSLGGAGYEQYF.

The V gene is TRBV19, the J gene TRBJ1-1; D is unclear. V was shortened by 5 bases and J by 6 bases, with 16 bases between the two germline ends. The germline CDR1 and CDR2 sequences are LNHDA and SQIVND (reference sequence). The CDR3 length is 14 residues. The CDR3 nucleotides read TGTGCCAGTAGTCCCCCCGGTAGTGGCGCTGAAGCTTTCTTT. Residues: CASSPPGSGAEAFF.

J is TRBJ2-7 and V is TRBV10-3, with 7 positions matching TRBD1. CDR1 ENHRY and CDR2 SYGVKD come from the germline V gene. Trimming cost V 5 bases and J 0 bases; bases outside gene matches: 7. The CDR3 spans 15 residues. The DNA for the CDR3 is TGTGCCATCAGTAACGGACAGGTCTCCTCCTACGAGCAGTACTTC. It codes for CAISNGQVSSYEQYF.

The V call is TRBV28, the J call TRBJ2-5; D remains unclear. Trimming stripped 7 bases from V and 3 bases from J, with 15 bases between. Germline CDR1 reads MDHEN; CDR2 reads SYDVKM. The CDR3 consists of 14 residues. The CDR3 DNA reads TGTGCCAGCACCCCTCTAAGGAGTAAAGAGACCCAGTACTTC. Protein: CASTPLRSKETQYF.

This sequence joins TRBV2 and TRBJ2-1; D perhaps matches TRBD2 (6 bases). CDR3 length: 15 amino acids. V gave up 3 bases and J gave up 7 bases, with 16 bases separating them. Germline CDR1 SNHLY, CDR2 FYNNEI. The CDR3, as DNA: TGTGCCAGCAGTGATCGGGGGTATCTAGGGAATGAGCAGTTCTTC. Its protein is CASSDRGYLGNEQFF.

The chain joins TRBV7-9 to TRBJ1-2, with unresolved D. Trimming removed 1 base at V and 2 bases at J, with 5 bases between. This CDR3 has 13 residues. Germline V gives CDR1 SEHNR, CDR2 FQNEAQ (reference sequence). The CDR3 sequence is CASSLGRNYGYTF. The DNA of the CDR3 is TGTGCCAGCAGCTTAGGACGGAACTATGGCTACACCTTC. The full variable domain, its missing parts supplied by reference TRBV7-9 and TRBJ1-2, is DTGVSQNPRHKITKRGQNVTFRCDPISEHNRLYWYRQTLGQGPEFLTYFQNEAQLEKSRLLSDRFSAERPKGSFSTLEIQRTEQGDSAMYLCASSLGRNYGYTFGSGTRLTVV.

This chain's CDR3 is CASSEWERGGTQYF. The CDR3, as DNA: TGTGCCAGCAGTGAATGGGAGAGGGGGGGGACCCAGTACTTC. The rearrangement joins TRBV6-1 to TRBJ2-5, with a weak D call TRBD2 (7 bases). V was shortened by 2 bases and J by 7 bases, with 14 bases between the two germline ends. The CDR3 spans 14 residues. CDR1 is MNHNS and CDR2 is SASEGT in the germline V gene.

The chain has TRBV5-5 and TRBJ2-7; D may match TRBD1 or TRBD2 (6 bases each). V was pared by 3 bases and J by 3 bases, with 10 bases between. The CDR3 runs to 13 residues. Looked up from germline, CDR1 is SGHKS and CDR2 is YYEKEE (reference sequence). CDR3 DNA sequence: TGTGCCAGCAGCTGGGGGGACAACTACGAGCAGTACTTC. Its protein is CASSWGDNYEQYF.

The chain employs TRBV5-1 and TRBJ1-1; 7 bases map to TRBD1. From germline, CDR1 is SGHRS and CDR2 YFSETQ. V lost 4 bases and J lost 6; bases outside the gene matches: 9. The CDR3 has 14 residues. The CDR3: CASSPLIGTAEAFF. In nucleotides, the CDR3 is TGCGCCAGCAGCCCTCTAATAGGGACAGCTGAAGCTTTCTTT.

The chain recombines TRBV4-2 with TRBJ2-5; weak D call: TRBD2 (5 bases). Per the germline V gene, CDR1 is LGHNA and CDR2 is YNFKEQ. The germline V and J ends were trimmed by 1 base and 5 bases, with 14 bases remaining between them. The CDR3 sequence is 15 residues long. Written as DNA, the CDR3 is TGTGCCAGCAGCCAAGGCGAGCTAGCTTGGGAGACCCAGTACTTC. Translating gives CASSQGELAWETQYF.

The V and J genes are TRBV7-6 and TRBJ2-2; D may match TRBD1 or TRBD2 (5 bases each). CDR1 and CDR2 from the germline V gene are SGHVS and FNYEAQ. The CDR3 has 16 amino acids. The V end was cut by 5 bases, the J end by 2 bases, with 15 bases between. The DNA for the CDR3 is TGTGCCAGCAGCCCCTTAGAGGGGCCAAACACCGGGGAGCTGTTTTTT. This translates into CASSPLEGPNTGELFF.

V gene TRBV9 combines with J gene TRBJ2-5; D is perhaps TRBD1 (5 bases). The CDR3 is made up of 14 amino acids. The germline CDR1 and CDR2 sequences are SGDLS and YYNGEE. The V end lost 0 bases, the J end lost 3 bases, and 9 bases lay between the germline ends. DNA for the CDR3: TGTGCCAGCAGCGTAGAGGGGATGGAAGAGACCCAGTACTTC. This gives the protein CASSVEGMEETQYF.

This chain links TRBV4-3 with TRBJ2-2; D unclear. CDR3 length: 15 amino acids. Germline V gene data show CDR1 as LGHNA and CDR2 as YSLEER. Trimming cost V 2 bases and J 2 bases, with 9 bases left between them. CDR3 region: CASSQYTSNTGELFF. The CDR3 DNA follows: TGCGCCAGCAGCCAATACACGTCAAACACCGGGGAGCTGTTTTTT.

This clone occurred a few times. The CDR3 DNA sequence: TGTGCCAGTAGTCCGGGACTGGTCGGGGAAGGGTTCTCCTACGAGCAGTACTTC. It encodes CASSPGLVGEGFSYEQYF. The chain links TRBV19 to TRBJ2-7; a weak D match, TRBD2 (6 bases). The V gene lost 5 bases and the J gene lost 0 bases, with 23 bases spanning the gap. CDR1 is LNHDA, CDR2 SQIVND, per germline (reference sequence). The CDR3 has 18 residues. The full variable domain, with the rest looked up from reference TRBV19 and TRBJ2-7, is DGGITQSPKYLFRKEGQNVTLSCEQNLNHDAMYWYRQDPGQGLRLIYYSQIVNDFQKGDIAEGYSVSREKKESFPLTVTSAQKNPTAFYLCASSPGLVGEGFSYEQYFGPGTRLTVT.

J is TRBJ1-1 and V is TRBV29-1, with D uncertain. Between the trimmed V and J ends, which lost 3 bases and 2 bases, there was a span of 4 bases. Germline V CDR1 and CDR2: SQVTM, ANQGSEA. This CDR3 has 11 amino acids. The CDR3 sequence is CSVDSNTEAFF. CDR3 coding DNA: TGCAGCGTTGATAGTAACACTGAAGCTTTCTTT.

V is TRBV19 and J is TRBJ1-3, with D unclear. Between the trimmed V and J ends, which lost 5 bases and 4 bases, there was a span of 6 bases. Germline V lookup: CDR1 LNHDA, CDR2 SQIVND (reference sequence). This CDR3 has 12 amino acids. The chain's CDR3 is CASSRRGNTIYF. The CDR3, as DNA: TGTGCCAGTAGTCGAAGGGGAAACACCATATATTTT.

The chain has TRBV4-1 and TRBJ1-1; D gene uncertain. The germline V and J ends were trimmed by 5 bases and 11 bases, with 12 bases remaining between them. Germline V gene sequence: CDR1 MGHRA, CDR2 YSYEKL. There are 11 residues in the CDR3. The CDR3 loop is CASSFRRRAFF. DNA of the CDR3: TGCGCCAGCAGCTTCCGGAGGAGGGCTTTCTTT.

This clone showed up just a few times. The chain combines TRBV6-1 with TRBJ2-3, with TRBD1 identical over 7 bases. With 1 base clipped from V and 5 bases from J, the junction kept 6 bases outside the gene matches. The germline gives CDR1 MNHNS, CDR2 SASEGT. The CDR3 has 15 amino acids. The CDR3 loop reads CASSEGWTGGDTQYF. In nucleotides, the CDR3 is TGTGCCAGCAGTGAAGGCTGGACAGGAGGAGATACGCAGTATTTT.

The chain has TRBV30 and TRBJ2-5, with D uncertain. The CDR3 spans 15 residues. V lost 2 bases, J lost 1 base, and 14 bases lay in between. The germline V gene has CDR1 GTSNPN and CDR2 SVGIG (reference sequence). The CDR3: CAWSPTRYSQETQYF. CDR3 DNA sequence: TGTGCCTGGAGTCCCACCCGATACAGCCAAGAGACCCAGTACTTC. Full variable domain (rest looked up from reference TRBV30 and TRBJ2-5): SQTIHQWPATLVQPVGSPLSLECTVEGTSNPNLYWYRQAAGRGLQLLFYSVGIGQISSEVPQNLSASRPQDRQFILSSKKLLLSDSGFYLCAWSPTRYSQETQYFGPGTRLLVL.

This clone showed up just once. The gene calls are TRBV18 and TRBJ2-4; TRBD2 is a possible D gene (5 bases). The CDR3 sequence is 15 residues long. Deletions cut 1 base from V and 2 bases from J, with 9 bases between. Germline CDR1 and CDR2: KGHSH and LQKENI. The CDR3 region is CASSPREGTKNIQYF. The CDR3 DNA is TGTGCCAGCTCACCACGTGAGGGAACCAAAAACATTCAGTACTTC.

The chain combines TRBV27 with TRBJ2-2; the match to TRBD2 covers 8 bases. The CDR3 is 15 residues long. Losses at the gene ends were 3 bases for V and 7 bases for J; bases not matched to a gene: 7. The germline CDR1 and CDR2 sequences are MNHEY and SMNVEV (reference sequence). The CDR3: CASSFSGGRGGELFF. CDR3 bases: TGTGCCAGCAGTTTTTCGGGAGGGCGGGGCGGGGAGCTGTTTTTT.

The chain recombines TRBV7-2 with TRBJ1-5; maybe TRBD1 (5 bases). CDR1 is SGHTA and CDR2 is FQGNSA in the germline V gene. The CDR3 covers 15 residues. V shed 0 bases and J shed 3 bases, with 9 bases lying between them. The DNA of the CDR3 is TGTGCCAGCAGCTTAGCGGGGACGGACAATCAGCCCCAGCATTTT. Protein: CASSLAGTDNQPQHF.

The count of this clone is one. The chain employs TRBV30 and TRBJ2-1; D call uncertain. Germline loops: CDR1 GTSNPN, CDR2 SVGIG (reference sequence). Deletions cut 3 bases from V and 2 bases from J, with 5 bases between. CDR3 size: 12 residues. CDR3 sequence: CAWRPAYNEQFF. CDR3 in DNA: TGTGCCTGGAGGCCGGCCTACAATGAGCAGTTCTTC.

The rearrangement links TRBV30 to TRBJ2-1; 8 bases agree with TRBD2. The CDR3 consists of 14 residues. Germline V gives CDR1 GTSNPN, CDR2 SVGIG (reference sequence). V lost 0 bases, J lost 5 bases, and 3 bases stayed unmatched. The CDR3 sequence: CAWSVGGRNNEQFF. CDR3 in DNA: TGTGCCTGGAGTGTAGGCGGGAGGAACAATGAGCAGTTCTTC.

The chain joins TRBV4-2 to TRBJ1-1, with D unresolved. V was pared by 4 bases and J by 1 base, with 10 bases between. This CDR3 comprises 14 residues. Germline assignment: CDR1 LGHNA and CDR2 YNFKEQ. The CDR3 here is CASSPNWGNTEAFF. The CDR3 nucleotides read TGTGCCAGCAGCCCTAACTGGGGGAACACTGAAGCTTTCTTT.